The rows below give T cell receptor beta chains drawn from one sample of a study of vaccination effects on CD4 cells after COVID-19. Antigens of these TCRs are unknown. The method was immunoSEQ multiplex PCR; TCRdb's version includes in-frame clones alone and lacks a portion of them. This table has 25,000 or so clones, about 71% appearing once. The sample consisted of CD4+ T cells from PBMCs cultured with HCoV-OC43 spike peptides, taken before COVID-19 vaccination. Receptor source: a human donor who received a COVID-19 vaccine. Both conserved end residues are trimmed from each CDR3.

j_call v_call cdr3_aa
TRBJ1-6 TRBV9 ASSVTDNSPLH
TRBJ2-6 TRBV9 ASSVPNTGSGANVLT
TRBJ2-2 TRBV5-1 ASMVDRGLTGELF
TRBJ2-7 TRBV7-8 ASSLVAGSSYEQY
TRBJ1-5 TRBV6-2/TRBV6-3 ASSYSRRSNQPQH
TRBJ2-3 TRBV7-9 ASSPPWTGVSTDTQY
TRBJ2-2 TRBV6-5 ASSRDSTGELF
TRBJ1-4 TRBV5-6 ASSLAAGQNEKLF
TRBJ2-7 TRBV5-4 ASSSGQGVFYEQY
TRBJ1-3 TRBV10-3 AIRSGSSLRNTIY
TRBJ2-5 TRBV2 ASNSGGGETQY
TRBJ2-7 TRBV12-2 ASTGLAGVSAEQY
TRBJ1-4 TRBV7-6 ASSRTATNEKLF
TRBJ2-6 TRBV3-1/TRBV3-2 ASSHLSGANVLT
TRBJ1-1 TRBV15 ATSSPQGMMNTEAF
TRBJ2-7 TRBV7-8 ASSLISPVGGLYEQY
TRBJ1-1 TRBV5-1 ASSSEPRTGSNTEAF
TRBJ2-5 TRBV5-1 ASREPGGLTQY
TRBJ2-1 TRBV9 ASSVGAAGSYNEQF
TRBJ2-7 TRBV7-8 ASSLGSRSVSYEQY
TRBJ2-3 TRBV4-1 ASSQEGPRADTQY
TRBJ2-7 TRBV27 ASSFRPTGGHEQY
TRBJ2-7 TRBV19 ASSSWGSGDEQY
TRBJ1-2 TRBV7-8 ASSLGLTGQFYGYT
TRBJ1-4 TRBV5-1 ASSLHDTRDEKLF
TRBJ2-5 TRBV4-1 ASSQDVQGGGEGTQY
TRBJ1-5 TRBV4-1 ASSQEREPQH
TRBJ1-1 TRBV3-1/TRBV3-2 ASSSFTGNTEAF